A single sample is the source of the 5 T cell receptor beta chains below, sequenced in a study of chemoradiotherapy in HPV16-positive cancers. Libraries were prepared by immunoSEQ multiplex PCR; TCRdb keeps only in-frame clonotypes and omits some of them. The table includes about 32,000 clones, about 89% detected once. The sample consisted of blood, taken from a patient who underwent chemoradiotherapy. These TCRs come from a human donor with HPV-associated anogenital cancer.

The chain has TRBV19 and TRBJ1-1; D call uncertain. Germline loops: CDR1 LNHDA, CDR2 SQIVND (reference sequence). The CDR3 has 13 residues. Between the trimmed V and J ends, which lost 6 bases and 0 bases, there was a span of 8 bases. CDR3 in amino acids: CASRSGVNTEAFF. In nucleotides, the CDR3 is TGTGCCAGTAGGTCCGGGGTGAACACTGAAGCTTTCTTT.

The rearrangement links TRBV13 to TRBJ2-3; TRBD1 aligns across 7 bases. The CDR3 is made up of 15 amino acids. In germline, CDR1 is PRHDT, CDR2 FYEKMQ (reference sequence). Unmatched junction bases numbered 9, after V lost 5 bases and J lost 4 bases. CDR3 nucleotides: TGTGCCAGCAGCCCCGACAGGGATATTTCAGATACGCAGTATTTT. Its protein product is CASSPDRDISDTQYF.

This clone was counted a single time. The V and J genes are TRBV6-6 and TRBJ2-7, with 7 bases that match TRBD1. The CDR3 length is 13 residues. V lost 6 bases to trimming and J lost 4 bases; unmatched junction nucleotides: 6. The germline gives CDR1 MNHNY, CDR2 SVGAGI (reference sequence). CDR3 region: CASSLRQGYEQYF. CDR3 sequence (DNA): TGTGCCAGCAGCCTTCGACAGGGATACGAGCAGTACTTC.

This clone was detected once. The CDR3 protein is CASSITYSTVKRTEAFF. The CDR3 region has the DNA TGTGCCAGCAGCATTACGTATTCGACAGTGAAACGAACTGAAGCTTTCTTT. J is TRBJ1-1 and V is TRBV7-2; D may be TRBD1 (5 bases). This CDR3 contains 17 residues. The germline V gene encodes CDR1 SGHTA and CDR2 FQGNSA. Trimming stripped 5 bases from V and 5 bases from J, with 24 bases between.

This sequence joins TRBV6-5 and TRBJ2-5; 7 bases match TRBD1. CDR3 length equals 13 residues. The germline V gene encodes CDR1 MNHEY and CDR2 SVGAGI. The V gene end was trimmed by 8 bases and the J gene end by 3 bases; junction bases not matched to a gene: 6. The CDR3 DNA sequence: TGTGCCAGCTGCCGGGACAGCAAAGAGACCCAGTACTTC. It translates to CASCRDSKETQYF.